This T cell receptor (beta chain) was sequenced in a study of cytomegalovirus exposure and HLA in healthy donors (dated by TCRdb to about 2017). The study in broad terms: In an earlier analysis of 550 to 750 of the donors, 250 to 300 Gb of sequence data and some 100 million unique TCR beta sequences from roughly 200 million T cells were reported. Around 330 gigabases of sequencing data and around 88 million unique TCR sequences made up an early release that covered around 640 HLA-typed donors. Rather than using new phenotypic data, the later analysis identified candidate immune exposures from TCR beta sequences and from how often those sequences occurred across donors. The aim of the study was to test whether cataloging public T cell receptors could identify signatures of past pathogen exposure. In an earlier analysis of more than 550 of the donors, high-throughput TCR beta sequencing was used to judge whether each TCR beta V gene segment behaved as functional or pseudogenic. To study patterns of TCR occurrence, a later analysis re-analyzed previously published TCR beta repertoires from more than 550 donors and added high-resolution HLA genotyping. HLA typing included class I and class II loci at four-digit resolution. Across 398 genotyped donors of the cohort, an average of about 220,000 unique TCR beta nucleotide sequences per donor were sequenced, and roughly 17% of those sequences were non-productive. The study combined high-throughput TCR immunosequencing, statistical association of individual TCRs with disease status, and machine learning to predict cytomegalovirus infection status. Genome-wide SNP genotypes for about 65% of the 666 donors were used in a later genetic analysis, which treated that subset as a discovery cohort. Donor age, sex, ethnicity and CMV serostatus were compiled together with the repertoire data. Besides the first cohort of hundreds of subjects, a separate validation cohort made up of 120 or so different subjects was used. The study used immunosequencing to profile the T cell repertoires of several hundred subjects and linked those repertoires to cytomegalovirus serostatus. Five DR-DQ haplotypes were handled as single units for association and clustering, since linkage in the cohort was strong. All discovery cohort repertoires had been generated using a single sequencing platform. The genetic ancestry cluster associated with self-reported Caucasian donors included over 80% of the roughly 400 genotyped donors. Typing coverage varied by locus: about 620-630 donors for A, B, C, DRB1 and DQB1; roughly 560 for DQA1; 606 for DPA1; approximately 470 for DPB1. Broad study findings and their caveats: This cohort had only TCR beta chains sequenced, and the lack of alpha or paired-chain data limited which features could be detected. An earlier analysis of approximately 530 of the donors showed that most TCR beta V segments appeared in productive rearrangements either about 90% or about 30% of the time, which broadly matched IMGT annotations. The presence/absence analyses assumed that sequencing depth was roughly uniform across donors, and that assumption may not be true. Linkage disequilibrium might explain the correlated functional status among segregating V segments, but an unknown experimental factor could not be excluded. A further reported finding was that TCR beta sequences accurately predicted the HLA-A and HLA-B alleles for most subjects in the first cohort. In a later genetic analysis, fewer N-insertions in productive TCRs were reported among donors in an Asian-associated ancestry cluster than the 666-donor mean. A total of about 150 TCR beta chains were listed by the study as associated with cytomegalovirus. At a false discovery rate of 0.05, a later analysis linked approximately 18,000 TCR beta sequences to specific HLA alleles. Most CMV-associated TCR beta chains appeared to be HLA-restricted in a later analysis, and the HLA associations seemed to be driven largely by CMV exposure. In both the original and validation cohorts, the classifier was reported to diagnose cytomegalovirus status with high specificity and sensitivity. Because HLA typing was unavailable for some donors at each locus, only the typed subset was used in association tests. A group of highly shared sequence variants was considered likely to be a technical artifact of the sequencing pipeline. A later analysis found that TCR association rates varied across HLA loci, with DRB1 alleles showing the most associated TCRs and HLA-C alleles the fewest. Some IMGT-functional V segments, including TRBV6-2 and TRBV6-3, could not be told apart with the 87-base-pair reads, so those segments were excluded. According to a later analysis, parvovirus B19, influenza, CMV and Epstein-Barr virus appeared linked to several top co-occurrence clusters. In a later genetic analysis, a missense DCLRE1C variant was associated with V-gene and J-gene trimming of TCR beta chains, and the association was replicated in an independent cohort. The authors suggested that the approach could potentially be generalized to other disease states and immunological phenotypes. In vitro tests confirmed that three of the cytomegalovirus-associated TCR beta chains recognize cytomegalovirus antigens. The earlier analysis of approximately 560 of the donors excluded approximately 15 rarely observed V segments, including chromosome 9 orphons, because counts were too low. The only immune exposure information available for the cohort was CMV serostatus. When HLA alleles, especially DR and DQ, strongly co-occurred, attributing TCR associations to individual alleles was difficult. In a later analysis, HLA-associated TCR beta chains were found to be more clonally expanded and to have lower generation probabilities than equally common non-associated chains. Most TCR sequences were observed very rarely across donors, whereas some public TCRs were present in many individuals.

The cohort comprised hundreds of healthy bone marrow donors. Cohort members were all nominally healthy when sampled, although unrecorded immune exposures were likely present. The donor tested CMV seronegative, placing the donor among the 350 or so seronegative members of the cohort. A peripheral blood sample was provided by each donor, and peripheral blood mononuclear cells were used for TCR beta sequencing. The Qiagen DNeasy Blood Extraction Kit was used to extract genomic DNA from the blood cell samples. The protocol used for the library was the immunoSEQ multiplex PCR assay. For the multiplex PCR, a mixture combining 60 forward primers for TCR Vbeta segments and 13 reverse primers for TCR Jbeta segments was used. The CDR3 region of rearranged TCR beta genes was amplified from genomic DNA with a multiplex PCR assay. Amplified TCR beta libraries were sequenced as 87-base-pair reads on the Illumina HiSeq System. The paper's data handling went like this. A later analysis tallied roughly 80 million unique TCR beta chains across the 600 to 700 repertoires, and about 10 million of those chains were shared by two or more donors. To remove PCR and sequencing errors, raw reads were error-corrected and collapsed into unique sequences using a nearest-neighbor algorithm that merged closely related sequences. Alignment of CDR3 sequences to IMGT reference sequences was used to assign V, D and J gene segments. For a sequence to be retained, a match of at least six nucleotides was required to both a V gene segment and a J gene segment. A rearrangement counted as productive if the CDR3 had no stop codons and remained in frame with V and J, and every other rearrangement counted as non-productive. Following IMGT convention, CDR3 was defined as the stretch from the second conserved V-encoded cysteine to the conserved J-encoded phenylalanine. In an earlier analysis of around 640 of the donors, sequences lacking an unambiguous match to a single V gene segment were excluded. An earlier analysis of a few hundred of the donors called V segments functional above 56.7% productive rearrangements and segregating when the between-donor standard deviation exceeded 5%. A statistical classification framework was built for diagnosing cytomegalovirus status from the catalog of TCR beta chain sequences. V and J gene assignment, in a later analysis, came from comparing TCR nucleotide sequences with IMGT/GENE-DB human TR gene sequences. In a later analysis, CDR3 sequences and most-parsimonious VDJ recombination scenarios were assigned using the TCRdist pipeline. A later analysis defined each TCR beta chain by its CDR3 amino acid sequence plus V-gene family, and excluded reads lacking a unique V-gene family. A later analysis removed 550 to 650 highly shared, low-generation-probability nucleotide sequences to deal with suspected cross-contamination and a sequencing artifact. A later analysis calculated a clonal expansion index for each public chain from normalized within-repertoire ranks of inferred template counts. In a later analysis, generation probabilities were computed using a VDJ recombination model fitted to out-of-frame rearrangements, and the results were checked against IGoR. In a later analysis, hypergeometric tests were used to score TCR-TCR, TCR-HLA and TCR-CMV co-occurrence, with a repertoire-size bias correction applied to TCR pairs. A later analysis estimated false discovery rates by permuting HLA or CMV assignments 20 times. A later analysis grouped co-occurring TCRs with DBSCAN, adding TCRdist sequence similarity when clustering within HLA-allele-positive subsets. Repertoires with fewer than 30,000 or more than 120,000 public chains were left out of co-occurrence clustering, as were about 5 repertoires with anomalous nucleotide sharing. TCRdb retrieved this table from immuneACCESS and kept in-frame rearrangements only. Not all clones are present; in checked studies, unresolved V genes account for under half, and no reason is known for the remainder. Clone size and the V and J calls come from that table; the DNA yielded D and trimming. This sample has about 83,000 clones in its table, and about 70% of those were observed once. 8.2% of the sample is held by the ten biggest clonotypes.

Cut back by 0 bases and 3 bases, the V and J ends lie 8 bases apart. The cysteine opens and the phenylalanine closes a CDR3 of 14 amino acids. Only the CDR3 part of the read is kept: 42 bases, read in frame from the first base. In regard to this clone: This receptor's antigen is unknown. The input lacks base qualities; no much larger clone sits a single base away.

The sequencing sample was made of PBMCs. The chain links TRBV23-1 with TRBJ2-5, with an unclear D gene assignment. TRBV23-1 carries the ORF label, with uncertain function. This receptor was obtained from a man in his 60s in good health and CMV-seronegative. The bases read TGCGCCAGCAGTCAATCGTGGGCAAAAGAGACCCAGTACTTC. It is translated as CASSQSWAKETQYF.